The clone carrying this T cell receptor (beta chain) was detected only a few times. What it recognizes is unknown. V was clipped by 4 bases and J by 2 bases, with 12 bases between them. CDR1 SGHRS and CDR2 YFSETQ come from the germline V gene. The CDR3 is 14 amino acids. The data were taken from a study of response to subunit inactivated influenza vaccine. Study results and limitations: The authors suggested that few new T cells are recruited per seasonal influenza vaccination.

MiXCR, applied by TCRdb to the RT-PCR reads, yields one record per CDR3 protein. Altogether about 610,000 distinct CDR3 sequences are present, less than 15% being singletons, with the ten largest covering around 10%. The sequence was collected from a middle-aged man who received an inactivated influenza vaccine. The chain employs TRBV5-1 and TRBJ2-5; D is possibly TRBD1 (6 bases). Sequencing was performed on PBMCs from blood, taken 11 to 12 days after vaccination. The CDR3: CASSVQTGQETQYF. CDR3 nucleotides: TGCGCCAGCAGCGTTCAAACAGGGCAAGAGACCCAGTACTTC.